Listed here are 14 T cell receptor beta chains from one sample, sequenced in a study of beta chain features in type 1 diabetes. Study-level results: All four CD4+ subsets from Type 1 diabetes patients carried moderately but significantly shorter TCRB CDR3s.

Expressed TCRB transcripts were sequenced because the entire RNA isolate underwent reverse transcription. Assay: immunoSEQ multiplex PCR; the TCRdb copy retains only in-frame clones and omits some. This sample has about 170,000 clones, with almost 8% found just once. Their recognized antigens are unknown. Sequencing input: central memory CD4+ T cells from blood. Every receptor here comes from a man aged 18 to 29 with type 1 diabetes.

This clone was recorded a few times. Here the CDR3 DNA reads TGTGCCACCAGCAGACAAATCAATCAGCCCCAGCATTTT. Its translation is CATSRQINQPQHF. The V and J genes are TRBV15 and TRBJ1-5; D remains unclear. CDR3 size: 13 residues. V dropped 2 bases and J dropped 3 bases, with 5 bases sitting between them. The germline V gene has CDR1 LNHNV and CDR2 YYDKDF (reference sequence).

This clone was found a few times. The chain combines TRBV28 with TRBJ2-1; the D gene is possibly TRBD1 (5 bases). This CDR3 contains 15 residues. V lost 0 bases, J lost 7 bases, and 13 bases lay in between. Germline V gene data show CDR1 as MDHEN and CDR2 as SYDVKM. Written as DNA, the CDR3 is TGTGCCAGCAGTTTATGGGTAGCAGGGAAGAATGAGCAGTTCTTC. It encodes CASSLWVAGKNEQFF.

The chain couples TRBV4-1 to TRBJ2-1; unclear D gene. CDR3 length: 16 residues. Trimming pared 6 bases from V and 4 bases from J, leaving 19 bases between. CDR1 and CDR2 from the germline V gene are MGHRA and YSYEKL. CDR3 in amino acids: CASSNTPETWYNEQFF. The DNA of the CDR3 is TGCGCCAGCAGTAATACACCAGAAACGTGGTACAATGAGCAGTTCTTC.

The table lists this clone with a few counts. The gene calls are TRBV10-3 and TRBJ2-2; tentative D call: TRBD1 (5 bases). The CDR3 totals 18 residues. V lost 0 bases and J 4 bases, leaving 18 bases between the germline ends. CDR1 is ENHRY and CDR2 is SYGVKD in the germline V gene. CDR3 sequence reads: CAISESRPDILGTGELFF. In nucleotides, the CDR3 is TGTGCCATCAGTGAGTCCCGGCCGGACATCCTTGGCACCGGGGAGCTGTTTTTT.

This clone came up many times. J is TRBJ2-1 and V is TRBV18; the match to TRBD2 covers 7 bases. The CDR3 contains 15 residues. J was trimmed by 6 bases and V by 2 bases; bases with no gene match: 7. Germline V CDR1 and CDR2: KGHSH, LQKENI. The CDR3 loop reads CASSPTSENSNEQFF. DNA of the CDR3: TGTGCCAGCTCACCAACTAGCGAGAACTCCAATGAGCAGTTCTTC.

This clone has more than one count but fewer than ten. The chain carries TRBV30 and TRBJ2-7, with D maybe TRBD2 (7 bases). The CDR3 has 11 residues. Germline-derived CDR1 and CDR2 are GTSNPN and SVGIG (reference sequence). V was cut by 0 bases and J by 9 bases, with 9 bases left in between. The CDR3 DNA is TGTGCCTGGAGTGTAGGGGGGGGGCAGTACTTC. Protein sequence: CAWSVGGGQYF.

The rearrangement links TRBV19 to TRBJ2-5; 7 bases align to TRBD1. Germline assignment: CDR1 LNHDA and CDR2 SQIVND (reference sequence). The trim removed 5 bases at V and 2 bases at J, leaving 5 bases unmatched. The CDR3 sequence is 14 residues long. The CDR3, as DNA: TGTGCCAGTAGTCCAACGACAGGGCAAGAGACCCAGTACTTC. This encodes CASSPTTGQETQYF.

The chain couples TRBV28 to TRBJ1-5, with a weak D call TRBD1 (6 bases). Germline V CDR1 and CDR2: MDHEN, SYDVKM. The CDR3 extends over 16 amino acids. V lost 6 bases, J lost 2 bases, and 17 bases lay in between. The CDR3: CASSLAYRAGNQPQHF. CDR3 DNA: TGTGCCAGCAGCCTAGCCTACAGGGCTGGCAATCAGCCCCAGCATTTT.

The chain joins TRBV11-2 to TRBJ1-1, with a weak D call TRBD1 (6 bases). Trimming left V 3 bases short and J 3 bases short, with 11 bases between. Germline V lookup: CDR1 SGHAT, CDR2 FQNNGV. The CDR3 has 14 amino acids. The CDR3 nucleotides read TGTGCCAGCAGCTTCCAGGGGTTGGACACTGAAGCTTTCTTT. This codes for CASSFQGLDTEAFF.

A few counts support this clone. CDR3 amino acids: CASSESRGANYGYTF. The CDR3 DNA follows: TGTGCCAGCAGTGAATCGCGGGGGGCTAACTATGGCTACACCTTC. The genes are TRBV2 and TRBJ1-2; D is possibly TRBD1 (5 bases). The CDR3 consists of 15 residues. Looked up from germline, CDR1 is SNHLY and CDR2 is FYNNEI. V lost 2 bases and J 0 bases, leaving 10 bases between the germline ends.

The rearrangement joins TRBV5-1 to TRBJ2-5; TRBD2 agrees at 9 bases. The V and J ends lost 1 base and 3 bases, in that order; junction bases with no gene match: 4. From germline, CDR1 is SGHRS and CDR2 YFSETQ. CDR3 length: 15 amino acids. CDR3 nucleotide sequence: TGCGCCAGCAGCTTGAGCGGGAGGCGAGAAGAGACCCAGTACTTC. It codes for CASSLSGRREETQYF.

The rearrangement joins TRBV11-2 to TRBJ2-5; D is undetermined. Germline V gives CDR1 SGHAT, CDR2 FQNNGV. The CDR3 covers 11 residues. V lost 5 bases, J lost 5 bases, and 6 bases lay in between. The CDR3 loop is CASSPMETQYF. In DNA form, the CDR3 reads TGTGCCAGCAGCCCCATGGAGACCCAGTACTTC.

The chain couples TRBV11-2 to TRBJ2-7; TRBD2 might be the D (5 bases). V gave up 3 bases and J gave up 0 bases, with 6 bases separating them. Germline V gene data show CDR1 as SGHAT and CDR2 as FQNNGV. This CDR3 is 13 amino acids long. The CDR3: CASSLGASYEQYF. CDR3 DNA sequence: TGTGCCAGCAGCTTGGGAGCCTCCTACGAGCAGTACTTC.

The rearrangement links TRBV23-1 to TRBJ2-7; 8 bases match TRBD2. TRBV23-1 is classed as an ORF, of uncertain function. The trim removed 3 bases at V and 3 bases at J, leaving 28 bases unmatched. The CDR3 covers 22 residues. The CDR3 region is CASSHFGYPGLCGGYRRYEQYF. CDR3 coding DNA: TGCGCCAGCAGTCATTTCGGATACCCTGGACTTTGCGGGGGGTACCGCCGCTACGAGCAGTACTTC.